A selection of T cell receptor beta chains follows, all from one sample in a study. TCRdb re-called the RT-PCR reads with MiXCR, one entry per CDR3 protein. Among more than 550,000 distinct CDR3 sequences listed, around 14% were seen once. Sequencing was done on a sample of memory CD4+ T cells from blood. The receptors stem from a female donor in good health, serving as a healthy control. Both conserved end residues are part of each CDR3. D genes are given only for firm matches. Some rows mark clone size as missing; the rest say once, few, many or name a class of expanded clone.

D gene: TRBD1; J gene: TRBJ2-7; V gene: TRBV7-9; clone size: NA; CDR3 protein: CASSQQQGAYEQYF; CDR3 DNA: TGTGCCAGCAGCCAGCAACAGGGGGCCTACGAGCAGTACTTC
D gene: TRBD2; J gene: TRBJ2-1; V gene: TRBV28; clone size: NA; CDR3 protein: CASRDLAGAYNEQFF; CDR3 DNA: TGTGCCAGCAGGGATTTAGCGGGAGCATACAATGAGCAGTTCTTC
D gene: NA; J gene: TRBJ1-1; V gene: TRBV30; clone size: NA; CDR3 protein: CAGRNLGTEAFF; CDR3 DNA: TGTGCCGGTAGAAATCTCGGGACAGAAGCTTTCTTT
D gene: NA; J gene: TRBJ1-2; V gene: TRBV9; clone size: many; CDR3 protein: CASSVETTAPWGYTF; CDR3 DNA: TGTGCCAGCAGCGTAGAGACGACGGCCCCTTGGGGCTACACCTTC
D gene: NA; J gene: TRBJ1-1; V gene: TRBV12-3/TRBV12-4; clone size: NA; CDR3 protein: CASRPTGLTEAFF; CDR3 DNA: TGTGCCAGCAGGCCGACGGGTCTCACTGAAGCTTTCTTT
D gene: NA; J gene: TRBJ1-4; V gene: TRBV30; clone size: few; CDR3 protein: CAWSRGAATNEKLFF; CDR3 DNA: TGTGCCTGGAGTAGAGGGGCCGCAACTAATGAAAAACTGTTTTTT
D gene: NA; J gene: TRBJ2-1; V gene: TRBV9; clone size: few; CDR3 protein: CASSLMWANNEQFF; CDR3 DNA: TGTGCCAGCAGCCTAATGTGGGCCAACAATGAGCAGTTCTTC
D gene: TRBD1; J gene: TRBJ2-6; V gene: TRBV7-7; clone size: NA; CDR3 protein: CAGAQGSSGANVLTF; CDR3 DNA: TGTGCTGGCGCACAGGGGAGTTCTGGGGCCAACGTCCTGACTTTC
D gene: NA; J gene: TRBJ2-7; V gene: TRBV20-1; clone size: few; CDR3 protein: CSVKEGSHEQYF; CDR3 DNA: TGCAGTGTCAAGGAAGGGTCCCACGAGCAGTACTTC
D gene: TRBD2; J gene: TRBJ2-7; V gene: TRBV6-5; clone size: NA; CDR3 protein: CASSLSSGIEQYF; CDR3 DNA: TGTGCCAGCAGTTTATCAAGCGGGATCGAGCAGTACTTC
D gene: TRBD2; J gene: TRBJ2-2; V gene: TRBV12-3/TRBV12-4; clone size: NA; CDR3 protein: CASSLEVGVAGANTGELFF; CDR3 DNA: TGTGCCAGCAGTTTAGAGGTCGGGGTAGCGGGAGCGAACACCGGGGAGCTGTTTTTT
D gene: NA; J gene: TRBJ1-2; V gene: TRBV27; clone size: few; CDR3 protein: CASSPHPEQGYGYTF; CDR3 DNA: TGTGCCAGCAGTCCCCACCCGGAGCAGGGGTATGGCTACACCTTC